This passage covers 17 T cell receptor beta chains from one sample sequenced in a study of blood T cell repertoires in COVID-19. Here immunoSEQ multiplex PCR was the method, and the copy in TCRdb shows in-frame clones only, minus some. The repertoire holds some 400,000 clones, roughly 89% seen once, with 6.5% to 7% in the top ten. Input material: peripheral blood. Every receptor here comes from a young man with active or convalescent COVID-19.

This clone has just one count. DNA of the CDR3: TGTGCCAGCAAGAAGACAGGGGGGGGATACGAGCAGTACTTC. Translation gives CASKKTGGGYEQYF. The chain combines TRBV6-5 with TRBJ2-7; TRBD1 agrees at 9 bases. The J segment lost 4 bases and the V segment lost 7 bases, leaving 8 bases of the junction unmatched. The CDR3 sequence is 14 residues long. The germline V gene encodes CDR1 MNHEY and CDR2 SVGAGI.

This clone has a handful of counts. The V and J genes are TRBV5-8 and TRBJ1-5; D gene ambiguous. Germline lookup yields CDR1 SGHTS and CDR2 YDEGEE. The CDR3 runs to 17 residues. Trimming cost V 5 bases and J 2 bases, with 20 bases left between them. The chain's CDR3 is CASSIGTAPRGNQPQHF. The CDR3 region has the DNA TGTGCCAGCAGTATAGGCACAGCCCCCCGAGGCAATCAGCCCCAGCATTTT.

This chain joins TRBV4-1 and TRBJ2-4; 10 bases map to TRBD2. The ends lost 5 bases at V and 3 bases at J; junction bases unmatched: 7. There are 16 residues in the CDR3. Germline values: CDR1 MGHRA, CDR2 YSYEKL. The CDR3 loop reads CASSELAGVIKNIQYF. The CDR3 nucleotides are TGCGCCAGCAGCGAGCTAGCGGGAGTCATCAAAAACATTCAGTACTTC.

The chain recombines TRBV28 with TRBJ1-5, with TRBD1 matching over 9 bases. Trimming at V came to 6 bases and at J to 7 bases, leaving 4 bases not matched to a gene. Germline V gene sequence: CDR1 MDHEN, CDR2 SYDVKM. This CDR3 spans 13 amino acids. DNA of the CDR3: TGTGCCAGCAGGAACAGGGGGCAACAGCCCCAGCATTTT. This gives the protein CASRNRGQQPQHF.

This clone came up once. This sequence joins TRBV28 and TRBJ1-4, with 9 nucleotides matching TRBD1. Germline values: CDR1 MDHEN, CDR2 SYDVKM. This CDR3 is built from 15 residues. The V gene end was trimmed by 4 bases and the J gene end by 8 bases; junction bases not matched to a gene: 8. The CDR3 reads CASSSYRGLVEKLFF. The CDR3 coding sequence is TGTGCCAGCAGTTCATACAGGGGGCTCGTGGAAAAACTGTTTTTT.

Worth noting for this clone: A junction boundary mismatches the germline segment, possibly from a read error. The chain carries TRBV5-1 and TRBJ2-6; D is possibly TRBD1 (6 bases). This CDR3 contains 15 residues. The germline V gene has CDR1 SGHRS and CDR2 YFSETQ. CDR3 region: CASSPDRSGANVLTF. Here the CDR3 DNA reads TGCGCCAGCAGCCCCGACAGGTCTGGGGCCAACGTGCTGACTTTC.

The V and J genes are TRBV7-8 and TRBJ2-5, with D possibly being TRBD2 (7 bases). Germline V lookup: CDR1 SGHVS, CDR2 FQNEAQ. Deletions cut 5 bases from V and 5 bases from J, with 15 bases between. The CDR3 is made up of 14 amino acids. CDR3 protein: CASSTSGGLETQYF. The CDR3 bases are TGTGCCAGCAGCACCTCCGGGGGGCTGGAGACCCAGTACTTC.

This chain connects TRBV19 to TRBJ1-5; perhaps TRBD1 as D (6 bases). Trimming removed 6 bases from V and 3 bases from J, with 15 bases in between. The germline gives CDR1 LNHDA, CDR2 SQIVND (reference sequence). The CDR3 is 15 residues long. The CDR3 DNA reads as TGTGCCAGTAGCCTTCAGGGGTGGAACAATCAGCCCCAGCATTTT. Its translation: CASSLQGWNNQPQHF.

The CDR3 DNA sequence: TGTGCCAGCAGTCCAACTAGCGGTGCGTCCTACGAGCAGTACTTC. This codes for CASSPTSGASYEQYF. The chain couples TRBV7-2 to TRBJ2-7; 8 bases map to TRBD2. Trimming cost V 6 bases and J 1 base; bases outside gene matches: 8. Germline loops: CDR1 SGHTA, CDR2 FQGNSA. CDR3 size: 15 residues.

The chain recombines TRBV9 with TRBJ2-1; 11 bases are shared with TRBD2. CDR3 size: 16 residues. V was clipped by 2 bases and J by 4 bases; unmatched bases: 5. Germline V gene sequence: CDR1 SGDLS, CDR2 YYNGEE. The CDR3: CASSVRASGRYNEQFF. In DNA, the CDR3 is TGTGCCAGCAGCGTCCGAGCTAGCGGGAGGTACAATGAGCAGTTCTTC.

The CDR3 loop reads CASSDYSLNTEAFF. The CDR3 DNA reads as TGTGCCAGCAGCGACTACAGCTTGAACACTGAAGCTTTCTTT. This chain joins TRBV7-8 and TRBJ1-1, with D unresolved. This CDR3 comprises 14 residues. Germline V lookup: CDR1 SGHVS, CDR2 FQNEAQ. Trimming stripped 5 bases from V and 0 bases from J, with 10 bases between.

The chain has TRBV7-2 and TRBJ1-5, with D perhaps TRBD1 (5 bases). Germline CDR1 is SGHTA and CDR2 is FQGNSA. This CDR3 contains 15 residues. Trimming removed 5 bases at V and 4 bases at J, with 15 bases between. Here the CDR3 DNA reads TGTGCCAGCAGCCCGACCGGGACTGGGAATCAGCCCCAGCATTTT. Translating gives CASSPTGTGNQPQHF.

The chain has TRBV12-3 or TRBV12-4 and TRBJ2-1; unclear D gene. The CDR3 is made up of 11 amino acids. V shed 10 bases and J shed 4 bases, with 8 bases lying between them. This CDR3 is CATAGYNEQFF. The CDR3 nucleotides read TGTGCCACCGCCGGTTACAATGAGCAGTTCTTC.

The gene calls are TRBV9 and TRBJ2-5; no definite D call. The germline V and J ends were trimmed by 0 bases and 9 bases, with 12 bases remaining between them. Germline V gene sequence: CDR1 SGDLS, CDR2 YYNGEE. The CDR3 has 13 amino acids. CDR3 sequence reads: CASSVDYTRSQYF. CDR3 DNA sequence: TGTGCCAGCAGCGTAGATTATACCAGATCCCAGTACTTC.

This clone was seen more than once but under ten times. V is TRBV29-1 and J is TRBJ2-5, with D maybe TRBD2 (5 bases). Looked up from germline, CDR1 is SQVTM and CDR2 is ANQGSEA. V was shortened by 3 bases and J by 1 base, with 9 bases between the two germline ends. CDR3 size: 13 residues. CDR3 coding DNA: TGCAGCGTTGAGGGCGGAGGCCAAGAGACCCAGTACTTC. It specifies CSVEGGGQETQYF.

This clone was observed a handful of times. The CDR3 region is CASSFGEAETQYF. The CDR3 DNA follows: TGTGCCAGCAGCTTTGGGGAGGCAGAGACCCAGTACTTC. The V gene is TRBV7-8, the J gene TRBJ2-5; D perhaps matches TRBD2 (6 bases). V dropped 3 bases and J dropped 4 bases, with 9 bases sitting between them. Germline loops: CDR1 SGHVS, CDR2 FQNEAQ. This CDR3 contains 13 residues.

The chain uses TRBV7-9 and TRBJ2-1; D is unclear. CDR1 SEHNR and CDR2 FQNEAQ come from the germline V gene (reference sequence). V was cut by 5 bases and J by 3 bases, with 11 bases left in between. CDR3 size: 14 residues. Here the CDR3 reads CASSLTNSYNEQFF. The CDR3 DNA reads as TGTGCCAGCAGCCTAACAAACAGCTACAATGAGCAGTTCTTC.